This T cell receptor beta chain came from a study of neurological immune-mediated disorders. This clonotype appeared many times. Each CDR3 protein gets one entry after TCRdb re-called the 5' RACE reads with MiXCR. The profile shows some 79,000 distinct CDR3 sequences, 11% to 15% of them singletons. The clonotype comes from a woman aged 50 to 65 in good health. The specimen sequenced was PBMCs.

The CDR3 nucleotides read TGTGCCAGCAGCACCCCAGGGGGAGGGGGACAATACGAGCAGTACTTC. Translation: CASSTPGGGGQYEQYF. This chain uses TRBV7-9 with TRBJ2-7, with D possibly being TRBD1 or TRBD2 (7 bases each). This CDR3 comprises 16 residues. Germline CDR1 reads SEHNR; CDR2 reads FQNEAQ (reference sequence). Between the trimmed V and J ends, which lost 5 bases and 4 bases, there was a span of 21 bases.